A single sample is the source of the 18 T cell receptor beta chains below, sequenced in a study of T cells after yellow fever vaccination. TCRdb reanalysed the 5' RACE reads using MiXCR and keeps one entry per CDR3 protein. The sample has under 200,000 distinct CDR3 sequences, 9.5% to 12% seen once. The specimen was CD8+ T cells sorted from PBMCs, collected 15 days after the yellow fever booster vaccination. The receptors here all came from a man aged 18-30 years who received the YFV17D yellow fever vaccine.

J is TRBJ1-1 and V is TRBV11-2, with D possibly being TRBD1 (6 bases). This CDR3 comprises 14 residues. Germline-derived CDR1 and CDR2 are SGHAT and FQNNGV. V was shortened by 4 bases and J by 3 bases, with 12 bases between the two germline ends. CDR3 coding DNA: TGTGCCAGCAGCTCGTTACAGGGCCACACTGAAGCTTTCTTT. This encodes CASSSLQGHTEAFF.

This chain connects TRBV4-3 to TRBJ2-7; D might be TRBD1 or TRBD2, each matching 5 bases. Germline CDR1 LGHNA, CDR2 YSLEER. V gave up 3 bases and J gave up 2 bases, with 11 bases separating them. The CDR3 totals 14 residues. The CDR3 region is CASSHHRGAYEQYF. The CDR3 region has the DNA TGCGCCAGCAGCCACCACCGAGGGGCCTACGAGCAGTACTTC.

The rearrangement links TRBV2 to TRBJ1-4; no clear D. This CDR3 has 10 residues. The germline gives CDR1 SNHLY, CDR2 FYNNEI. Trimming stripped 3 bases from V and 11 bases from J, with 4 bases between. The CDR3 is CASSEEKLFF. DNA of the CDR3: TGTGCCAGCAGTGAGGAGAAACTGTTTTTT. The entire variable domain, with the rest obtained from reference TRBV2 and TRBJ1-4, is as follows: EPEVTQTPSHQVTQMGQEVILRCVPISNHLYFYWYRQILGQKVEFLVSFYNNEISEKSEIFDDQFSVERPDGSNFTLKIRSTKLEDSAMYFCASSEEKLFFGSGTQLSVL.

This clonotype has only a few counts. This chain's CDR3 is CASSRVSYNEQFF. The CDR3 bases are TGTGCCAGCAGCCGGGTTTCGTACAATGAGCAGTTCTTC. This chain connects TRBV27 to TRBJ2-1; D ambiguous. Germline values: CDR1 MNHEY, CDR2 SMNVEV (reference sequence). This CDR3 has 13 amino acids. Trimming stripped 6 bases from V and 4 bases from J, with 10 bases between.

This clonotype was detected many times. The chain uses TRBV6-2 or TRBV6-3 and TRBJ2-3; the D gene is possibly TRBD2 (6 bases). CDR1 MNHEY and CDR2 SVGEGT come from the germline V gene. The CDR3 extends over 15 amino acids. The V and J ends lost 7 bases and 2 bases respectively, with 16 bases between them. In DNA, the CDR3 is TGTGCCAGCACTCGGACTACATCACCCACAGATACGCAGTATTTT. It encodes CASTRTTSPTDTQYF.

The table lists this clonotype with many counts. The chain employs TRBV6-4 and TRBJ2-1; 9 positions agree with TRBD2. From germline, CDR1 is MRHNA and CDR2 SNTAGT. J lost 5 bases, V lost 0 bases, and 2 bases had no gene match. The CDR3 extends over 15 amino acids. CDR3 DNA sequence: TGTGCCAGCAGTGACTCAAGCGGGGGGAACAATGAGCAGTTCTTC. It encodes CASSDSSGGNNEQFF.

This clonotype turned up a few times. The chain uses TRBV19 and TRBJ1-2; D remains unclear. The V end was cut by 7 bases, the J end by 2 bases, with 11 bases between. Germline CDR1 reads LNHDA; CDR2 reads SQIVND (reference sequence). The CDR3 sequence is 13 residues long. CDR3 amino acids: CASKVGENYGYTF. The CDR3 DNA follows: TGTGCCAGTAAGGTCGGGGAAAACTATGGCTACACCTTC.

This clonotype has a handful of counts. The chain couples TRBV6-2 or TRBV6-3 to TRBJ2-7; TRBD2 might be the D (5 bases). The CDR3 runs 14 residues. V gave up 5 bases and J gave up 4 bases, with 15 bases separating them. Looked up from germline, CDR1 is MNHEY and CDR2 is SVGEGT. The chain's CDR3 is CASSDTRGRYEQYV. CDR3 DNA sequence: TGTGCCAGCAGTGATACTAGAGGAAGGTACGAGCAGTACGTC.

The rearrangement joins TRBV7-9 to TRBJ2-5, with TRBD2 matching 8 bases. V shed 4 bases, J shed 9 bases, and the junction held 4 bases outside the gene matches. This CDR3 is built from 12 residues. Germline CDR1 SEHNR, CDR2 FQNEAQ (reference sequence). The CDR3 loop is CASSSGGGAQYF. The CDR3 DNA is TGTGCCAGCAGCTCCGGGGGGGGGGCCCAGTACTTC.

This clonotype has a handful of counts. The gene calls are TRBV27 and TRBJ2-1, with 8 bases lining up with TRBD1. Looked up from germline, CDR1 is MNHEY and CDR2 is SMNVEV (reference sequence). This CDR3 region has 14 residues. The J segment lost 2 bases and the V segment lost 4 bases, leaving 1 base of the junction unmatched. This chain's CDR3 is CASSSDRAYNEQFF. DNA for the CDR3: TGTGCCAGCAGTTCGGACAGGGCCTACAATGAGCAGTTCTTC.

This rearrangement joins TRBV9 to TRBJ2-1, with TRBD2 identical over 9 bases. Germline values: CDR1 SGDLS, CDR2 YYNGEE. V lost 0 bases, J lost 7 bases, and 5 bases stayed unmatched. The CDR3 runs 15 residues. CDR3 in amino acids: CASSVAGGGANEQFF. CDR3 in DNA: TGTGCCAGCAGCGTAGCTGGCGGGGGGGCGAATGAGCAGTTCTTC.

This clonotype came up many times. This chain uses TRBV27 with TRBJ2-1; D possibly uses TRBD1 or TRBD2 (5 bases each). The V end lost 1 base, the J end lost 9 bases, and 16 bases lay between the germline ends. This CDR3 comprises 15 residues. The germline V gene encodes CDR1 MNHEY and CDR2 SMNVEV (reference sequence). CDR3 DNA sequence: TGTGCCAGCAGTTTATGGGATCCCGGGGCCTCTGAGCAGTTCTTC. Its translation: CASSLWDPGASEQFF.

This clonotype has only a few counts. The V and J genes are TRBV20-1 and TRBJ2-3, with 9 bases fitting TRBD2. The junction had 13 bases not matched to a gene; V was cut back by 6 bases and J by 0 bases. In germline, CDR1 is DFQATT, CDR2 SNEGSKA (reference sequence). The CDR3 consists of 17 residues. The CDR3 DNA sequence: TGCAGTGCACCCTCGCGGTTAGCGGGGGCCAGCACAGATACGCAGTATTTT. This codes for CSAPSRLAGASTDTQYF.

This chain uses TRBV5-1 with TRBJ2-1, with 13 bases matching TRBD2. This CDR3 contains 15 residues. J was trimmed by 10 bases and V by 1 base; bases with no gene match: 5. Germline CDR1 is SGHRS and CDR2 is YFSETQ. DNA for the CDR3: TGCGCCAGCAGCTTGACTAGCGGGGGGGCCCACGAGCAGTTCTTC. Protein sequence: CASSLTSGGAHEQFF.

The chain links TRBV11-2 to TRBJ2-7; 9 bases match TRBD1. The CDR3 contains 15 residues. V dropped 4 bases and J dropped 2; count of bases not matched to a gene: 6. CDR1 and CDR2 (germline): SGHAT, FQNNGV. CDR3 sequence: CASSSRDRDPYEQYF. The CDR3 coding sequence is TGTGCCAGCAGCTCCCGGGACAGGGACCCCTACGAGCAGTACTTC. The full variable domain, in which reference TRBV11-2 and TRBJ2-7 provide the parts outside the CDR3, is EAGVAQSPRYKIIEKRQSVAFWCNPISGHATLYWYQQILGQGPKLLIQFQNNGVVDDSQLPKDRFSAERLKGVDSTLKIQPAKLEDSAVYLCASSSRDRDPYEQYFGPGTRLTVT.

The V and J genes are TRBV19 and TRBJ1-1; 7 nucleotides line up with TRBD1. Per the germline V gene, CDR1 is LNHDA and CDR2 is SQIVND (reference sequence). The CDR3 is made up of 16 amino acids. V lost 5 bases, J lost 0 bases, and 9 bases stayed unmatched. DNA of the CDR3: TGTGCCAGTAGTTCGCGAGCCGACAGGGTGAACACTGAAGCTTTCTTT. Translation: CASSSRADRVNTEAFF.

This clonotype came up a few times. The rearrangement joins TRBV29-1 to TRBJ2-7; 12 positions agree with TRBD1. The CDR3 totals 16 residues. Germline loops: CDR1 SQVTM, CDR2 ANQGSEA. V lost 3 bases and J lost 2; bases outside the gene matches: 8. The CDR3 DNA reads as TGCAGCGTTGAGGGGACAGGGGGCACTGAAACCTACGAGCAGTACTTC. It specifies CSVEGTGGTETYEQYF.

This clonotype was counted a few times. The genes are TRBV7-9 and TRBJ2-1, with D unclear. The V end lost 4 bases, the J end lost 8 bases, and 15 bases lay between the germline ends. CDR1 and CDR2 from the germline V gene are SEHNR and FQNEAQ (reference sequence). The CDR3 totals 14 residues. Written as DNA, the CDR3 is TGTGCCAGCAGCTCAGCCGGGCGTCGGGATGAGCAGTTCTTC. Encoded protein: CASSSAGRRDEQFF. The whole variable domain, filled in from reference TRBV7-9 and TRBJ2-1, reads DTGVSQNPRHKITKRGQNVTFRCDPISEHNRLYWYRQTLGQGPEFLTYFQNEAQLEKSRLLSDRFSAERPKGSFSTLEIQRTEQGDSAMYLCASSSAGRRDEQFFGPGTRLTVL.